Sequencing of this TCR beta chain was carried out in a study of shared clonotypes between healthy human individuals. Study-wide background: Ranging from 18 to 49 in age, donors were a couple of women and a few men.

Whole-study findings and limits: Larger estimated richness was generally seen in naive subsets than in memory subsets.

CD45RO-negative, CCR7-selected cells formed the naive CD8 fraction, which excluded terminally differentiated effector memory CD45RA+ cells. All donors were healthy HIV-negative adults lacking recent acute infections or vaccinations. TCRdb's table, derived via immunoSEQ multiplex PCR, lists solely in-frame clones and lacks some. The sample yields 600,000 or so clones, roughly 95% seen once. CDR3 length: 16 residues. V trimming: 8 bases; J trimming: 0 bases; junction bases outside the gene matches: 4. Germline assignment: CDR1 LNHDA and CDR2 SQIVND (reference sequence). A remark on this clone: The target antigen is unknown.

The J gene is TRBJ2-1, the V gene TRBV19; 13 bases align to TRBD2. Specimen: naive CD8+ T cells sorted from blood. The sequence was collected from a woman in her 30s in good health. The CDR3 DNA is TGTGCCAGTTTCTGGACTAGCGGGAGCTCCTACAATGAGCAGTTCTTC. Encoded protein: CASFWTSGSSYNEQFF.